The rows below give T cell receptor beta chains drawn from one sample of a study of blood T cell repertoires in COVID-19. Sequenced by immunoSEQ multiplex PCR; TCRdb stores in-frame clones only, minus some. Counted here are 140,000 or so clones, around 87% occurring once; the ten biggest clones make up roughly 3%. Sequencing was carried out using peripheral blood. All receptors come from a woman between 55 and 75 years old with active COVID-19. CDR3s include the opening cysteine and the closing phenylalanine or tryptophan. A D gene is named only where the DNA matches it firmly. Some rows have no size entry. The others give once, few or many, or a class for an expanded clone.

>TRBJ1-5|-|TRBV5-4|once
TGTGCCAGCAGCCAAGGACGGGGAGTTAGCAGCAATCAGCCCCAGCATTTT
CASSQGRGVSSNQPQHF
>TRBJ2-4|TRBD1|TRBV7-2|-
TGTGCCAGCAGCTTAGGATTCGGACAGGGAGTGAACATTCAGTACTTC
CASSLGFGQGVNIQYF
>TRBJ2-1|TRBD2|TRBV5-1|-
TGCGCCAGCCGCGACGGGACTAGCGGGATGGATGAGCAGTTCTTC
CASRDGTSGMDEQFF
>TRBJ1-2|-|TRBV6-1|-
TGTGCCAGCAGTGAAGGGGGGGGCTATGGCTACACCTTC
CASSEGGGYGYTF
>TRBJ2-3|-|TRBV29-1|-
TGCAGCGTTGAAGCCGGAAGGGGGGATACGCAGTATTTT
CSVEAGRGDTQYF
>TRBJ2-1|TRBD2|TRBV18|-
TGTGCCAGCTCAACACGGGGCCGGCGGGAGTATCTCAATGAGCAGTTCTTC
CASSTRGRREYLNEQFF
>TRBJ1-1|TRBD1|TRBV18|-
TGTGCCAGCTCACCACAGGGACAGGTTAACACTGAAGCTTTCTTT
CASSPQGQVNTEAFF
>TRBJ2-3|-|TRBV5-1|-
TGCGCCAGCAGCTTGGAGAGGGGCACAGATACGCAGTATTTT
CASSLERGTDTQYF
>TRBJ1-2|-|TRBV6-5|-
TGTGCCAGCAGGAAAAACCGGGGTATGAGCGGAGGCTACACCTTC
CASRKNRGMSGGYTF
>TRBJ2-3|-|TRBV4-1|-
TGCGCCAGCAGCCACCCTATCACAGATACGCAGTATTTT
CASSHPITDTQYF
>TRBJ2-1|TRBD2|TRBV19|-
TGTGCCAGTAGTCTTCCGGGACTAGCGGGACCGTACGAGCAGTTCTTC
CASSLPGLAGPYEQFF
>TRBJ2-6|-|TRBV9|-
TGTGCCAGCAGCGTACAGGGCTCTGGGGCCAACGTCCTGACTTTC
CASSVQGSGANVLTF
>TRBJ2-1|-|TRBV28|-
TGTGCCAGCAGTTTATTGGGGGTAGCGGCTTCGTGGGGTGAGCAGTTCTTC
CASSLLGVAASWGEQFF
>TRBJ1-3|-|TRBV7-9|-
TGTGCCAGCAGCTTAGTGGCCGACACCATATATTTT
CASSLVADTIYF
>TRBJ2-2|TRBD2|TRBV9|-
TGTGCCAGCAGCGTAGAGGTGCGGGGGACCGGGGAGCTGTTTTTT
CASSVEVRGTGELFF
>TRBJ1-1|-|TRBV30|-
TGTGCCTGGAGTGCACTGTCCATGAACACTGAAGCTTTCTTT
CAWSALSMNTEAFF
>TRBJ2-7|TRBD1|TRBV6-5|-
TGTGCCAGCAGAAGTGGGGACAGGGGCCCCTACGAGCAGTACTTC
CASRSGDRGPYEQYF
>TRBJ2-2|-|TRBV5-4|-
TGTGCCAGCAGCTTGGGGGCGGGGCAGGGCACCGGGGAGCTGTTTTTT
CASSLGAGQGTGELFF
>TRBJ1-2|-|TRBV27|-
TGTGCCAGCAGGACGACGGCAGGGTGGTATGGCTACACCTTC
CASRTTAGWYGYTF
>TRBJ2-3|TRBD1|TRBV7-9|-
TGTGCCAGCAGCTTAAAAGGGGACAGGGGGAGGTCGGATACGCAGTATTTT
CASSLKGDRGRSDTQYF
>TRBJ2-1|-|TRBV29-1|-
TGCAGCGTTGAAGACAGGGCTTGGAATGAGCAGTTCTTC
CSVEDRAWNEQFF
>TRBJ2-7|TRBD1|TRBV9|-
TGTGCCAGCAGCCCCCGACAGGGTTGGAGCTACGAGCAGTACTTC
CASSPRQGWSYEQYF
>TRBJ2-7|-|TRBV18|-
TGTGCCAGCTCACCACCGATAGGGGCAGCCTACGAGCAGTACTTC
CASSPPIGAAYEQYF
>TRBJ1-1|-|TRBV10-2|-
TGCGCCAGCAGTGAGTCCCGGGGAACTGAAGCTTTCTTT
CASSESRGTEAFF
>TRBJ1-5|-|TRBV7-2|-
TGTGCCAGCAGCTTCACGGGTAGCAATCAGCCCCAGCATTTT
CASSFTGSNQPQHF
>TRBJ2-2|TRBD1|TRBV28|-
TGTGCCAGCAGGACAGGGGGCGAGTCCGGGGAGCTGTTTTTT
CASRTGGESGELFF
>TRBJ1-5|-|TRBV10-1|-
TGCGCCAGCGACCAGGGTTCCGGTCAGCCCCAGCATTTT
CASDQGSGQPQHF